Shown below are 17 T cell receptor beta chains from a single sample sequenced in a study of PD-L1 blockade in urothelial cancer. Profiled with immunoSEQ multiplex PCR; TCRdb holds only in-frame clones, not every one. The sample lists some 100,000 clones, around 90% occurring once. The material was PBMCs, obtained around atezolizumab (anti-PD-L1) treatment. Receptors originate from an elderly woman with urothelial cancer.

The chain is built from TRBV6-5 and TRBJ2-1; TRBD1 is a possible D gene (6 bases). V lost 6 bases, J lost 0 bases, and 12 bases lay in between. Germline CDR1 reads MNHEY; CDR2 reads SVGAGI. This CDR3 region has 15 residues. CDR3 region: CASSPGQSSYNEQFF. As DNA, the CDR3 is TGTGCCAGCAGCCCGGGACAAAGCTCCTACAATGAGCAGTTCTTC.

Worth noting for this clone: The junction departs from germline at one end; a sequencing error may be responsible. V usage is TRBV27 and J usage is TRBJ2-1, with 7 bases lining up with TRBD2. The CDR3 has 11 amino acids. Germline values: CDR1 MNHEY, CDR2 SMNVEV (reference sequence). The CDR3 reads CASSPGLVRVF. The CDR3 region has the DNA TGTGCCAGCAGCCCAGGACTAGTTCGGGTCTTC.

Here the CDR3 DNA reads TGTGCCAGCAGTACGGGGACAGGGACCGAAAAACTGTTTTTT. It yields the protein CASSTGTGTEKLFF. The rearrangement links TRBV28 to TRBJ1-4; TRBD1 aligns across 9 bases. Germline CDR1 reads MDHEN; CDR2 reads SYDVKM. The CDR3 has 14 residues. The junction had 6 bases not matched to a gene; V was cut back by 5 bases and J by 8 bases.

This sequence joins TRBV19 and TRBJ1-5, with D unresolved. CDR1 LNHDA and CDR2 SQIVND come from the germline V gene (reference sequence). V was clipped by 8 bases and J by 5 bases, with 10 bases between them. The CDR3 is made up of 12 amino acids. CDR3 residues: CASSQLDQPQHF. CDR3 bases: TGTGCCAGTTCGCAGCTAGATCAGCCCCAGCATTTT.

The chain links TRBV2 to TRBJ2-1, with 7 positions matching TRBD2. V shed 3 bases and J 1 base; nucleotides not matched to a gene: 3. The CDR3 is 15 amino acids. Germline assignment: CDR1 SNHLY and CDR2 FYNNEI. The CDR3 DNA sequence: TGTGCCAGCAGTGATGGCGGGAGTTCCTACAATGAGCAGTTCTTC. This translates into CASSDGGSSYNEQFF. Complete variable domain (other parts from reference TRBV2 and TRBJ2-1): EPEVTQTPSHQVTQMGQEVILRCVPISNHLYFYWYRQILGQKVEFLVSFYNNEISEKSEIFDDQFSVERPDGSNFTLKIRSTKLEDSAMYFCASSDGGSSYNEQFFGPGTRLTVL.

The V gene is TRBV19, the J gene TRBJ1-2, with a tentative D call TRBD1 (6 bases). Trimming stripped 5 bases from V and 4 bases from J, with 11 bases between. This CDR3 has 13 residues. CDR1 and CDR2 from the germline V gene are LNHDA and SQIVND (reference sequence). CDR3 DNA: TGTGCCAGTAGTGCCGGACAGAGCTATGGCTACACCTTC. Its translation is CASSAGQSYGYTF. The whole variable domain, filled in from reference TRBV19 and TRBJ1-2, reads DGGITQSPKYLFRKEGQNVTLSCEQNLNHDAMYWYRQDPGQGLRLIYYSQIVNDFQKGDIAEGYSVSREKKESFPLTVTSAQKNPTAFYLCASSAGQSYGYTFGSGTRLTVV.

There are a few counts of this clone. The rearrangement uses TRBV5-6 and TRBJ1-3, with 8 bases matching TRBD1. The CDR3 spans 16 residues. Trimming cost V 4 bases and J 4 bases; bases outside gene matches: 10. Germline assignment: CDR1 SGHDT and CDR2 YYEEEE. DNA for the CDR3: TGTGCCAGCAGCCCGGCAGGGCAGGGGGCAGGAAACACCATATATTTT. It is translated as CASSPAGQGAGNTIYF.

The rearrangement joins TRBV27 to TRBJ2-1, with 13 positions matching TRBD2. The V gene's germline CDR1 is MNHEY and CDR2 SMNVEV (reference sequence). CDR3 length equals 18 residues. With 2 bases clipped from V and 6 bases from J, the junction kept 10 bases outside the gene matches. The CDR3 region is CASSLTSGRGSLTNEQFF. As DNA, the CDR3 is TGTGCCAGCAGTTTAACTAGCGGGAGGGGGAGTCTGACCAATGAGCAGTTCTTC.

The chain recombines TRBV14 with TRBJ1-1, with D hard to call. Per the germline V gene, CDR1 is SGHDN and CDR2 is FVKESK. Trimming pared 0 bases from V and 6 bases from J, leaving 17 bases between. This CDR3 spans 16 amino acids. This CDR3 is CASSQELTDWSSEAFF. The CDR3 DNA follows: TGTGCCAGCAGCCAAGAGTTAACAGATTGGTCTTCTGAAGCTTTCTTT.

This chain links TRBV5-4 with TRBJ1-1; 7 positions match TRBD1. The CDR3 has 15 residues. Germline assignment: CDR1 SGHNT and CDR2 YYREEE (reference sequence). The trim removed 4 bases at V and 0 bases at J, leaving 6 bases unmatched. CDR3 sequence (DNA): TGTGCCAGCAGCCGAGGGGACAGAATGAACACTGAAGCTTTCTTT. This codes for CASSRGDRMNTEAFF.

This clone appeared a few times. Germline is not matched at one junction end, which may reflect a read error. The chain combines TRBV7-8 with TRBJ2-2, with TRBD2 identical over 7 bases. This CDR3 contains 12 residues. Per the germline V gene, CDR1 is SGHVS and CDR2 is FQNEAQ. The CDR3 protein is CASSLSGREGIF. DNA of the CDR3: TGTGCCAGCAGCTTATCCGGCAGGGAGGGGATTTTT. Based on the CDR3 plus reference TRBV7-8 and TRBJ2-2, the full variable domain is GAGVSQSPRYKVAKRGQDVALRCDPISGHVSLFWYQQALGQGPEFLTYFQNEAQLDKSGLPSDRFFAERPEGSVSTLKIQRTQQEDSAVYLCASSLSGREGIFGEGSRLTVL.

This clone was counted a single time. The chain joins TRBV2 to TRBJ2-2; D remains ambiguous. The length of the CDR3 is 13 residues. V dropped 2 bases and J dropped 7 bases, with 8 bases sitting between them. The V gene's germline CDR1 is SNHLY and CDR2 FYNNEI. The CDR3 reads CASSESGLGELFF. The CDR3 region has the DNA TGTGCCAGCAGTGAATCGGGTCTCGGGGAGCTGTTTTTT.

The rearrangement links TRBV10-2 to TRBJ1-5; 9 bases align to TRBD1. V lost 6 bases and J lost 7; bases outside the gene matches: 7. Germline-derived CDR1 and CDR2 are WSHSY and SAAADI. The CDR3 loop spans 14 amino acids. The CDR3 loop is CASSSQGARQPQHF. The CDR3 nucleotides are TGCGCCAGCAGCTCACAGGGGGCGCGGCAGCCCCAGCATTTT.

The chain recombines TRBV19 with TRBJ1-5; 7 bases line up with TRBD1. Germline lookup yields CDR1 LNHDA and CDR2 SQIVND (reference sequence). The CDR3 spans 16 residues. The junction had 9 bases not matched to a gene; V was cut back by 4 bases and J by 3 bases. CDR3 sequence (DNA): TGTGCCAGTAGTACAAACCGTGGACAGGCCAATCAGCCCCAGCATTTT. It specifies CASSTNRGQANQPQHF.

V gene TRBV14 combines with J gene TRBJ1-1; D might be TRBD1 (5 bases). The V gene's germline CDR1 is SGHDN and CDR2 FVKESK. This CDR3 is built from 15 residues. With 4 bases removed from V and 1 base from J, the gap between germline ends came to 13 bases. The CDR3 region is CASSLLRGGNTEAFF. The DNA for the CDR3 is TGTGCCAGCAGCCTTCTCCGCGGGGGGAACACTGAAGCTTTCTTT.

The V gene is TRBV6-1, the J gene TRBJ2-1, with 11 bases fitting TRBD2. J gave up 7 bases and V 1 base, and 9 bases lay outside the gene matches. Germline CDR1 reads MNHNS; CDR2 reads SASEGT. The CDR3 covers 17 residues. The CDR3 loop is CASSEGGSGRGLNEQFF. The DNA of the CDR3 is TGTGCCAGCAGTGAAGGGGGTAGCGGGAGGGGGTTAAATGAGCAGTTCTTC.

The chain recombines TRBV5-4 with TRBJ2-7, with TRBD1 identical over 8 bases. V gave up 0 bases and J gave up 4 bases; unmatched junction bases: 9. This CDR3 contains 16 residues. CDR1 is SGHNT and CDR2 is YYREEE in the germline V gene (reference sequence). The CDR3 bases are TGTGCCAGCAGCTTGGGGCCAAGGACAGGGAAGTACGAGCAGTACTTC. Translation gives CASSLGPRTGKYEQYF.